This entry describes one TCR beta chain. The data originate from a study of human T cells and chemical hapten exposure. V lost 3 bases and J lost 0, with 14 bases in between. CDR1 and CDR2 from the germline V gene are SGHNT and YYREEE (reference sequence). The CDR3 covers 16 residues. Regarding time point: patch test 2, 6 weeks after DPC sensitization. Treatment: therapeutic diphenylcyclopropenone sensitization with weekly scalp DPC. TCRdb recomputed calls from the RACE reads with MiXCR, one row per CDR3 protein. This table has 80,000 to 100,000 distinct CDR3 sequences, over 9.5% appearing once. The specimen was whole blood, collected in connection with sensitization to the hapten diphenylcyclopropenone (DPC). The clonotype was recovered from a woman in her fifties or sixties with alopecia areata. Some clones in this sample may be carry-over from other donors' samples. V and J are TRBV5-4 and TRBJ2-3; D might be TRBD2 (5 bases). CDR3 region: CASSSDQRRSTDTQYF. In DNA form, the CDR3 reads TGTGCCAGCAGCTCTGATCAGCGGAGAAGCACAGATACGCAGTATTTT.